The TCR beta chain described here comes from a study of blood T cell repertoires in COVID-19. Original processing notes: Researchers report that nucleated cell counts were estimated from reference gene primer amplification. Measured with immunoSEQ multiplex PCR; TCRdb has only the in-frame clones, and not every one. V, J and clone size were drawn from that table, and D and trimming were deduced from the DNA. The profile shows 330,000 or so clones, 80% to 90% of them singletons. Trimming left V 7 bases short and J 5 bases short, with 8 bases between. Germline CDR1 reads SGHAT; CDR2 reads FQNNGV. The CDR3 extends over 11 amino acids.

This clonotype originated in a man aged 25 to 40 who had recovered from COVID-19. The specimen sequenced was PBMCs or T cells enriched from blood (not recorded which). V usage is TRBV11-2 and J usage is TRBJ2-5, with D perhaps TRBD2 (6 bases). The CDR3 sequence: CASKSGETQYF. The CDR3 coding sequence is TGTGCCAGCAAAAGCGGGGAGACCCAGTACTTC.